This T cell receptor beta chain originates from a study of blood T cell repertoires in COVID-19. The CDR3 consists of 10 residues. V was pared by 7 bases and J by 8 bases, with 11 bases between. Germline CDR1 reads SQVTM; CDR2 reads ANQGSEA. Libraries were prepared by immunoSEQ multiplex PCR; TCRdb keeps only in-frame clonotypes and omits some of them. The table includes 55,000 to 75,000 clones, about 86% detected once. The receptor comes from a man aged 50 to 59 with acute or convalescent COVID-19. Specimen: peripheral blood. The rearrangement uses TRBV29-1 and TRBJ1-2; tentatively, D is TRBD1 (5 bases). As DNA, the CDR3 is TGCAGCGCCCTCGGGGGAGGCTACACCTTC. As protein: CSALGGGYTF. Full variable domain (missing parts from reference TRBV29-1 and TRBJ1-2): SAVISQKPSRDICQRGTSLTIQCQVDSQVTMMFWYRQQPGQSLTLIATANQGSEATYESGFVIDKFPISRPNLTFSTLTVSNMSPEDSSIYLCSALGGGYTFGSGTRLTVV.